These 10 T cell receptor beta chains were all obtained from the same sample, sequenced in a study of cytomegalovirus exposure and HLA in healthy donors. In the PCR, 60 Vbeta and 13 Jbeta primers were used. Assay: immunoSEQ multiplex PCR; the TCRdb copy retains only in-frame clones and omits some. The profile shows 55,000 or so clones, around 78% of them singletons. Material: PBMCs. The source is a female donor in good health and CMV-seronegative.

This clone was picked up a small number of times. This sequence joins TRBV7-2 and TRBJ2-5, with 10 nucleotides matching TRBD1. CDR1 and CDR2 (germline): SGHTA, FQGNSA. The CDR3 length is 12 residues. The J segment lost 11 bases and the V segment lost 5 bases, leaving 5 bases of the junction unmatched. In DNA form, the CDR3 reads TGTGCCAGCAGCCCCGGGACAGGGGAGCAGTACTTC. Its translation: CASSPGTGEQYF.

This clone was seen just once. The CDR3 DNA reads TGCGCCAGCAGCCAAGATTTCCCAGGGGGCAACTATGGCTACACCTTC. Translating it yields CASSQDFPGGNYGYTF. V and J are TRBV4-1 and TRBJ1-2; TRBD1 aligns across 8 bases. V trimming: 0 bases; J trimming: 2 bases; junction bases outside the gene matches: 5. The CDR3 sequence is 16 residues long. In germline, CDR1 is MGHRA, CDR2 YSYEKL.

This chain links TRBV10-3 with TRBJ1-3; no firm D call. The CDR3 runs 11 residues. V dropped 3 bases and J dropped 8 bases, with 5 bases sitting between them. CDR1 and CDR2 (germline): ENHRY, SYGVKD. CDR3 nucleotide sequence: TGTGCCATCAGTGAATCGGACACCATATATTTT. The encoded protein is CAISESDTIYF.

CDR3 DNA: TGTGCCAGCAGGGGGGGACCCTCTCTGGGGAATTCACCCCTCCACTTT. It codes for CASRGGPSLGNSPLHF. This chain connects TRBV5-8 to TRBJ1-6; tentative D call: TRBD1 (5 bases). V shed 5 bases and J shed 7 bases, with 19 bases lying between them. The CDR3 is made up of 16 amino acids. Germline V gives CDR1 SGHTS, CDR2 YDEGEE.

V gene TRBV18 combines with J gene TRBJ1-2; D call uncertain. The CDR3 is 16 residues long. V lost 1 base and J 3 bases, leaving 15 bases between the germline ends. In germline, CDR1 is KGHSH, CDR2 LQKENI. CDR3 sequence: CASSPRGGVEDYGYTF. The CDR3 bases are TGTGCCAGCTCACCACGAGGCGGGGTGGAAGACTATGGCTACACCTTC.

Of note for this clone: A junction end diverges from the germline sequence, so it may reflect a read error. The J gene is TRBJ1-2, the V gene TRBV11-2; TRBD1 is a possible D gene (5 bases). Germline CDR1 SGHAT, CDR2 FQNNGV. The CDR3 extends over 13 amino acids. The CDR3 sequence is CASSSSWGEAPYF. The DNA for the CDR3 is TGTGCCAGCAGCTCCTCGTGGGGGGAGGCGCCGTACTTC. The entire variable domain, with the rest obtained from reference TRBV11-2 and TRBJ1-2, is as follows: EAGVAQSPRYKIIEKRQSVAFWCNPISGHATLYWYQQILGQGPKLLIQFQNNGVVDDSQLPKDRFSAERLKGVDSTLKIQPAKLEDSAVYLCASSSSWGEAPYFGSGTRLTVV.

J is TRBJ2-1 and V is TRBV30; perhaps TRBD2 as D (6 bases). Trimming left V 1 base short and J 2 bases short, with 12 bases between. This CDR3 has 15 amino acids. Germline V CDR1 and CDR2: GTSNPN, SVGIG (reference sequence). The CDR3 coding sequence is TGTGCCTGGAGTGCCGGGACTTTCCCCTACAATGAGCAGTTCTTC. Its translation: CAWSAGTFPYNEQFF.

The chain combines TRBV2 with TRBJ2-1; D is unresolved. V lost 6 bases, J lost 2 bases, and 17 bases lay in between. The CDR3 length is 16 residues. Germline V lookup: CDR1 SNHLY, CDR2 FYNNEI. This CDR3 reads CASRESLTPPYNEQFF. In nucleotides, the CDR3 is TGTGCCAGCAGGGAGAGCCTTACCCCCCCCTACAATGAGCAGTTCTTC.

The chain employs TRBV11-2 and TRBJ1-4, with 10 bases lining up with TRBD1. Germline V gives CDR1 SGHAT, CDR2 FQNNGV. The CDR3 length is 17 residues. V shed 4 bases and J 8 bases; nucleotides not matched to a gene: 13. The CDR3 here is CASSSDRGREVLEKLFF. The CDR3 region has the DNA TGTGCCAGCAGCTCAGACAGGGGGCGCGAGGTTCTAGAAAAACTGTTTTTT.

This chain joins TRBV10-2 and TRBJ1-5; a weak D match, TRBD1 (6 bases). The germline gives CDR1 WSHSY, CDR2 SAAADI. Trimming removed 6 bases at V and 1 base at J, with 16 bases between. The CDR3 contains 16 residues. The CDR3 region has the DNA TGCGCCAGCAGAGGGGGGGGCCTAGGGAGCAATCAGCCCCAGCATTTT. This gives the protein CASRGGGLGSNQPQHF.